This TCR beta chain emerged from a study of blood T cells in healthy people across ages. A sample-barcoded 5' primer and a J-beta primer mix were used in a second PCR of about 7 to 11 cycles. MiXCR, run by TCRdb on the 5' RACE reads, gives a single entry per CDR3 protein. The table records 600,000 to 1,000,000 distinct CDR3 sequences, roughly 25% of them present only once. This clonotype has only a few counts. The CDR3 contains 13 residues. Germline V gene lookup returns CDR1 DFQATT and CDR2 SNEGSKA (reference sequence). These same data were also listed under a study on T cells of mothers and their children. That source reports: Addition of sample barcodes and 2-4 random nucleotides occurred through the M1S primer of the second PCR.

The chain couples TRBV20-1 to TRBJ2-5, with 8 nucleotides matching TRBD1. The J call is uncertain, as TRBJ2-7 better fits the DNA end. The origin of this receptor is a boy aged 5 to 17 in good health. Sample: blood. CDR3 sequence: CSARPRGQHEQYF. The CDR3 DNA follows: TGCAGTGCTAGACCCAGGGGGCAACACGAGCAGTACTTC.